This T cell receptor (beta chain) is from a study of blood T cell repertoires in COVID-19. About the research overall: Sites across the United States, Italy and Spain contributed samples from acute and convalescent COVID-19.

Sequencing used immunoSEQ multiplex PCR; TCRdb keeps in-frame clones, though not all of them. Of fewer than 350,000 clones in the sample, around 90% were seen once. Those enrolled, adults aged roughly 18 to 89 years, came from fewer than 25 US areas. Germline V gene sequence: CDR1 SQVTM, CDR2 ANQGSEA. CDR3 size: 13 residues. V was pared by 5 bases and J by 5 bases, with 15 bases between. The chain uses TRBV29-1 and TRBJ1-1; perhaps TRBD1 as D (6 bases). The specimen sequenced was PBMCs or T cells enriched from blood (not recorded which). The receptor comes from a woman aged 18 to 35 with acute COVID-19. The CDR3 sequence: CSVTKGVETEAFF. CDR3 DNA sequence: TGCAGCGTTACTAAGGGGGTAGAGACTGAAGCTTTCTTT.